This is a list of T cell receptor beta chains from one sample in a study of beta chain features in type 1 diabetes. The data were produced by immunoSEQ multiplex PCR, yet TCRdb's version contains in-frame clones alone and is incomplete. The sample consists of 550,000 to 850,000 clones, around 15% of them appearing once. Material for sequencing was naive CD4+ T cells from blood. The origin of the receptors is a man aged 18 to 35 with type 1 diabetes. CDR3s include the opening cysteine and the closing phenylalanine or tryptophan. Fields, in order: V gene, D gene, clone size, J gene, CDR3 protein, CDR3 DNA. D genes are given only for firm matches. Clone size is not always given. Where it is, it says once, few, many or a class for expanded clones.

TRBV7-9,.,few,TRBJ1-1,CASSLSPGTEAFF,TGTGCCAGCAGCTTATCCCCAGGGACTGAAGCTTTCTTT
TRBV12-5,TRBD1,few,TRBJ1-5,CASGLRDRYYQPQHF,TGTGCTAGTGGTTTAAGGGACAGGTACTACCAGCCCCAGCATTTT
TRBV5-1,.,few,TRBJ1-1,CASSSRSWDTEAFF,TGCGCCAGCAGCTCGCGTTCCTGGGACACTGAAGCTTTCTTT
TRBV27,.,few,TRBJ1-2,CASSSIPFGYTF,TGTGCCAGCAGTTCAATCCCTTTTGGCTACACCTTC
TRBV11-2,TRBD2,few,TRBJ2-1,CASSFRLAVAYNEQFF,TGTGCCAGCAGCTTCAGACTAGCCGTAGCCTACAATGAGCAGTTCTTC
TRBV6-1,.,few,TRBJ1-5,CASTPRGGGNQPQHF,TGTGCCAGCACCCCGCGTGGGGGAGGAAATCAGCCCCAGCATTTT
TRBV30,.,.,TRBJ2-7,CAQGRTYEQYF,TGTGCCCAGGGGAGAACCTACGAGCAGTACTTC
TRBV11-3,.,.,TRBJ2-1,CASSLGESGGGNEQFF,TGTGCCAGCAGCTTAGGGGAGTCCGGGGGAGGCAATGAGCAGTTCTTC
TRBV7-6,.,.,TRBJ1-2,CASSLVSGVNYGYTF,TGTGCCAGCAGCTTAGTTTCAGGGGTGAACTATGGCTACACCTTC
TRBV10-2,TRBD1,.,TRBJ2-7,CASSYDRGNEQYF,TGCGCCAGCTCCTACGACAGGGGGAACGAGCAGTACTTC
TRBV19,.,.,TRBJ1-6,CASSIGDGWGSPLHF,TGTGCCAGTAGTATAGGCGACGGGTGGGGTTCACCCCTCCACTTT
TRBV5-4,.,few,TRBJ1-1,CASSLGRVRTEAFF,TGTGCCAGCAGCTTAGGACGAGTGAGGACTGAAGCTTTCTTT
TRBV19,.,.,TRBJ1-5,CASSRQSNQPQHF,TGTGCCAGTAGTCGACAGTCCAATCAGCCCCAGCATTTT
TRBV19,.,.,TRBJ2-4,CASSPPSWDIQYF,TGTGCCAGTAGTCCCCCGAGTTGGGACATTCAGTACTTC
TRBV7-9,.,.,TRBJ2-7,CASSPPRGEQYF,TGTGCCAGCAGCCCACCTCGCGGCGAGCAGTACTTC
TRBV5-1,TRBD2,.,TRBJ2-5,CASGGGDRETQYF,TGCGCCAGCGGCGGGGGGGATCGAGAGACCCAGTACTTC
TRBV5-6,.,.,TRBJ1-5,CASGHTGSSNQPQHF,TGTGCCAGCGGTCACACAGGGTCGAGTAATCAGCCCCAGCATTTT
TRBV7-9,TRBD1,few,TRBJ1-6,CASSYDRGGSPLHF,TGTGCCAGCAGCTATGACAGGGGTGGTTCACCCCTCCACTTT
TRBV7-6,TRBD1,few,TRBJ2-7,CASSRTGYEQYF,TGTGCCAGCAGCCGGACAGGGTACGAGCAGTACTTC
TRBV19,.,.,TRBJ1-5,CASSIGGSSNQPQHF,TGTGCCAGTAGTATTGGAGGGAGTAGCAATCAGCCCCAGCATTTT
TRBV7-9,.,few,TRBJ2-7,CASSSRRGDEQYF,TGTGCCAGCAGCTCTCGAAGGGGGGACGAGCAGTACTTC
TRBV2,.,few,TRBJ2-4,CASSPTTAKNIQYF,TGTGCCAGCAGTCCTACCACGGCCAAAAACATTCAGTACTTC
TRBV10-3,TRBD2,few,TRBJ2-1,CATSRGLAGVGEQFF,TGTGCCACCTCCCGCGGGCTAGCGGGGGTGGGGGAGCAGTTCTTC
TRBV10-3,.,.,TRBJ1-5,CATTPSGDPTQPQHF,TGTGCCACGACCCCCTCGGGAGACCCTACTCAGCCCCAGCATTTT
TRBV5-1,.,.,TRBJ1-3,CASSLEAVSGNTIYF,TGCGCCAGCAGCTTGGAGGCAGTCTCTGGAAACACCATATATTTT
TRBV30,.,few,TRBJ2-2,CAWSRDMPLAGELFF,TGTGCCTGGAGTAGGGACATGCCTCTGGCCGGGGAGCTGTTTTTT
TRBV29-1,.,few,TRBJ2-7,CSVKGRLNEQYF,TGCAGCGTAAAGGGACGCCTCAACGAGCAGTACTTC
TRBV15,.,few,TRBJ2-3,CATSGGGLTDTQYF,TGTGCCACCTCTGGGGGGGGCCTCACAGATACGCAGTATTTT
TRBV30,TRBD1,few,TRBJ2-7,CAWSPAGQGVHEQYF,TGTGCCTGGAGTCCAGCGGGACAGGGGGTCCACGAGCAGTACTTC
TRBV19,.,.,TRBJ2-1,CASKGEGAKRGNEQFF,TGTGCCAGTAAGGGTGAGGGAGCGAAAAGAGGGAATGAGCAGTTCTTC
TRBV29-1,TRBD1,few,TRBJ1-3,CSGGTGKDTIYF,TGCAGCGGAGGGACAGGGAAAGACACCATATATTTT
TRBV6-1,TRBD1,.,TRBJ1-6,CASSEIGAGGSPLHF,TGTGCCAGCAGTGAAATTGGTGCAGGGGGGTCACCCCTCCACTTT
TRBV6-1,TRBD1,.,TRBJ2-7,CASSDTPGTGGTFYEQYF,TGTGCCAGCAGTGACACACCCGGGACAGGGGGGACATTCTACGAGCAGTACTTC
TRBV6-6,.,few,TRBJ2-7,CASSPSRSQTAYEQYF,TGTGCCAGCAGCCCCTCCAGGTCCCAAACCGCCTACGAGCAGTACTTC
TRBV4-2,TRBD2,.,TRBJ2-3,CASSQDLTGGRDTQYF,TGTGCCAGCAGCCAAGATCTGACGGGGGGGCGGGATACGCAGTATTTT
TRBV6-5,TRBD1,.,TRBJ1-2,CASCDDREFDGYTF,TGTGCCAGCTGCGATGACAGGGAGTTCGATGGCTACACCTTC
TRBV2,TRBD2,few,TRBJ2-4,CASERLAGGPDIQYF,TGTGCCAGCGAGAGGCTAGCGGGGGGGCCAGACATTCAGTACTTC
TRBV2,.,few,TRBJ2-4,CASLDGVELAKNIQYF,TGTGCCAGCCTTGACGGGGTGGAACTAGCCAAAAACATTCAGTACTTC
TRBV28,.,.,TRBJ2-7,CASSLAGTYEQYF,TGTGCCAGCAGTTTAGCAGGGACCTACGAGCAGTACTTC
TRBV27,.,.,TRBJ1-1,CASSYGMNTEAFF,TGTGCCAGCAGTTATGGGATGAACACTGAAGCTTTCTTT
TRBV11-3,TRBD2,once,TRBJ2-5,CASSSNSAGPGETQYF,TGTGCCAGCAGCTCTAATTCAGCGGGGCCTGGGGAGACCCAGTACTTC
TRBV6-5,.,.,TRBJ2-3,CASRTLGLSGDTQYF,TGTGCCAGCAGGACCCTGGGACTCTCGGGAGATACGCAGTATTTT
TRBV12-5,.,.,TRBJ2-3,CASGMGTRRYF,TGTGCTAGTGGTATGGGGACTCGACGGTATTTT
TRBV7-7,.,.,TRBJ2-1,CASSREGGQEQFF,TGTGCCAGCAGCCGAGAAGGGGGACAAGAGCAGTTCTTC
TRBV6-5,.,few,TRBJ1-6,CASRMGSLLHF,TGTGCCAGCCGGATGGGTTCCCTCCTCCACTTT
TRBV30,.,few,TRBJ1-5,CAWASGGNQPQHF,TGTGCCTGGGCCAGCGGCGGCAATCAGCCCCAGCATTTT
TRBV4-1,.,few,TRBJ1-5,CASSEGQFYSNQPQHF,TGCGCCAGCAGCGAAGGACAGTTTTATAGCAATCAGCCCCAGCATTTT
TRBV5-1,.,.,TRBJ1-1,CASSSGPNTEAFF,TGCGCCAGCAGCTCGGGACCGAACACTGAAGCTTTCTTT
TRBV5-5,TRBD1,.,TRBJ2-4,CASSHRDRVNIQYF,TGTGCCAGCAGCCACCGGGACAGGGTAAACATTCAGTACTTC
TRBV6-5,.,.,TRBJ2-7,CATRLGGYEQYF,TGTGCCACCCGACTTGGGGGCTACGAGCAGTACTTC
TRBV6-5,.,.,TRBJ1-1,CASSYSAGNTEAFF,TGTGCCAGCAGTTACTCGGCGGGGAACACTGAAGCTTTCTTT
TRBV7-2,TRBD1,.,TRBJ1-5,CASSSGQGEYQPQHF,TGTGCCAGCAGCTCTGGACAGGGGGAATATCAGCCCCAGCATTTT
TRBV6-5,.,few,TRBJ2-7,CASSNSDSIYEQYF,TGTGCCAGCAGTAACTCGGACAGTATCTACGAGCAGTACTTC
TRBV18,TRBD1,.,TRBJ2-1,CASSRRTGGYNEQFF,TGTGCCAGCTCGCGGAGGACAGGGGGATACAATGAGCAGTTCTTC
TRBV19,.,.,TRBJ2-1,CASSILGTNEQFF,TGTGCCAGTAGTATTTTGGGTACCAATGAGCAGTTCTTC
TRBV9,TRBD1,few,TRBJ2-7,CASSQGTDSSYEQYF,TGTGCCAGCAGCCAGGGGACAGATAGCTCCTACGAGCAGTACTTC
TRBV9,.,few,TRBJ2-2,CASSVPGLNTGELFF,TGTGCCAGCAGCGTACCGGGGCTGAACACCGGGGAGCTGTTTTTT
TRBV15,.,few,TRBJ2-3,CATSRDLGRVDTQYF,TGTGCCACCAGCAGAGATCTTGGTCGGGTAGATACGCAGTATTTT